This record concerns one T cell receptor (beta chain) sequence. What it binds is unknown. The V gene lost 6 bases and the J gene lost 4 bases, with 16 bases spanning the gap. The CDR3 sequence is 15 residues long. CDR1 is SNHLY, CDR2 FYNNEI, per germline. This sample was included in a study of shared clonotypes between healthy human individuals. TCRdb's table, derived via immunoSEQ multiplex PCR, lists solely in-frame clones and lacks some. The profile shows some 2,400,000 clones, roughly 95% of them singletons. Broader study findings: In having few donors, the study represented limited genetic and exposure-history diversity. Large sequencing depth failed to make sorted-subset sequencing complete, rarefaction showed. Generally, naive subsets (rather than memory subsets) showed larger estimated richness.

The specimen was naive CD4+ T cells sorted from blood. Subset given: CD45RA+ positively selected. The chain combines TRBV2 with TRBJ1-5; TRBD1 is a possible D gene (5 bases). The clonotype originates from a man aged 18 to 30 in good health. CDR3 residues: CASRLEGAANQPQHF. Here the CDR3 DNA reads TGTGCCAGCAGATTGGAAGGGGCAGCTAATCAGCCCCAGCATTTT.